The 31 T cell receptor beta chains below all came from one sample that was sequenced in a study of cytomegalovirus exposure and HLA in healthy donors. With 60 Vbeta and 13 Jbeta primers, the PCR was carried out. TCRdb's table, derived via immunoSEQ multiplex PCR, lists solely in-frame clones and lacks some. The sample consists of 150,000 to 200,000 clones, 70% to 80% of them appearing once. The source material was PBMCs. The receptors were gathered from a man aged 18 to 30 in good health and CMV-seronegative.

The chain is built from TRBV4-3 and TRBJ1-3; 9 nucleotides align to TRBD1. This CDR3 contains 17 residues. V was clipped by 3 bases and J by 0 bases; unmatched bases: 6. Germline values: CDR1 LGHNA, CDR2 YSLEER. The CDR3 nucleotides are TGCGCCAGCAGCCAGGGGACAGGGTCCTACTCTGGAAACACCATATATTTT. Protein product: CASSQGTGSYSGNTIYF.

This clone has a handful of counts. The genes are TRBV2 and TRBJ2-5; possibly TRBD1 for D (6 bases). CDR1 is SNHLY and CDR2 is FYNNEI in the germline V gene. V was clipped by 6 bases and J by 2 bases, with 7 bases between them. CDR3 size: 12 residues. The CDR3 nucleotides are TGTGCCAGCAGGGACAGTCAAGAGACCCAGTACTTC. Translation gives CASRDSQETQYF.

The chain links TRBV19 to TRBJ2-7, with 7 nucleotides matching TRBD1. V lost 5 bases to trimming and J lost 2 bases; unmatched junction nucleotides: 6. The CDR3 contains 14 residues. CDR1 is LNHDA, CDR2 SQIVND, per germline (reference sequence). CDR3 DNA sequence: TGTGCCAGTAGTCAAACAGGGGTACCCTACGAGCAGTACTTC. Translated: CASSQTGVPYEQYF.

The V call is TRBV28, the J call TRBJ2-1; unclear D gene. Trimming stripped 10 bases from V and 6 bases from J, with 13 bases between. There are 12 residues in the CDR3. Germline values: CDR1 MDHEN, CDR2 SYDVKM. The CDR3 here is CATTTTINEQFF. DNA for the CDR3: TGTGCCACCACCACTACCATCAATGAGCAGTTCTTC.

The chain employs TRBV5-1 and TRBJ2-3; the D is unclear. The germline gives CDR1 SGHRS, CDR2 YFSETQ. The CDR3 is 13 residues long. Trimming pared 7 bases from V and 2 bases from J, leaving 11 bases between. CDR3 sequence (DNA): TGCGCCAGCCAACCTAGTAACACAGATACGCAGTATTTT. Translated: CASQPSNTDTQYF.

This clone was seen only once. V gene TRBV4-1 combines with J gene TRBJ1-4; 11 nucleotides align to TRBD1. The V and J ends lost 4 bases and 5 bases, in that order; junction bases with no gene match: 3. The CDR3 contains 15 residues. Germline loops: CDR1 MGHRA, CDR2 YSYEKL. This chain's CDR3 is CASSLRTGGNEKLFF. CDR3 nucleotide sequence: TGCGCCAGCAGCCTCCGGACAGGGGGCAATGAAAAACTGTTTTTT.

The CDR3 DNA sequence: TGTGCCAGCAGTGCAAAGGGGCCCGGGGAGCTGTTTTTT. Its translation: CASSAKGPGELFF. The genes are TRBV6-5 and TRBJ2-2, with TRBD1 as a possible D gene (5 bases). The V end lost 5 bases, the J end lost 6 bases, and 10 bases lay between the germline ends. Germline V lookup: CDR1 MNHEY, CDR2 SVGAGI. The CDR3 covers 13 residues.

The rearrangement joins TRBV6-1 to TRBJ2-2; 9 bases are a match to TRBD1. V dropped 7 bases and J dropped 5; count of bases not matched to a gene: 5. This CDR3 has 14 residues. The germline V gene has CDR1 MNHNS and CDR2 SASEGT. The CDR3 protein is CASNRGLETGELFF. DNA for the CDR3: TGTGCCAGCAACAGGGGGCTTGAAACCGGGGAGCTGTTTTTT.

This chain joins TRBV4-3 and TRBJ1-2; weak D call: TRBD1 (6 bases). The CDR3 runs 15 residues. Between the trimmed V and J ends, which lost 0 bases and 8 bases, there was a span of 16 bases. Germline V CDR1 and CDR2: LGHNA, YSLEER. The CDR3 DNA reads as TGCGCCAGCAGCCAAGACCGGTGGGGGCAGAAGGGCTACACCTTC. Translation: CASSQDRWGQKGYTF.

The V and J genes are TRBV19 and TRBJ2-1, with 9 bases fitting TRBD1. The germline CDR1 and CDR2 sequences are LNHDA and SQIVND (reference sequence). After removal of 6 bases from V and 1 base from J, the junction contained 10 bases not matched to a gene. This CDR3 has 17 residues. CDR3 region: CASRPGTGQFSYNEQFF. CDR3 DNA: TGTGCCAGTAGACCTGGGACAGGGCAATTTTCCTACAATGAGCAGTTCTTC.

The chain is built from TRBV5-4 and TRBJ1-1; possibly TRBD1 for D (6 bases). V lost 6 bases and J lost 5, with 14 bases in between. This CDR3 has 13 residues. CDR1 is SGHNT, CDR2 YYREEE, per germline (reference sequence). This CDR3 is CASNPRGGTEAFF. The CDR3 DNA reads TGTGCCAGCAACCCCCGAGGGGGAACTGAAGCTTTCTTT.

This chain connects TRBV30 to TRBJ1-1; perhaps TRBD1 as D (5 bases). This CDR3 is 14 amino acids long. Germline V gene data show CDR1 as GTSNPN and CDR2 as SVGIG (reference sequence). Trimming stripped 4 bases from V and 0 bases from J, with 12 bases between. The CDR3 reads CAWNLGQMNTEAFF. DNA for the CDR3: TGTGCCTGGAACCTGGGGCAGATGAACACTGAAGCTTTCTTT.

The table lists this clone with a count of one. This chain connects TRBV5-8 to TRBJ2-7; D remains unclear. Deletions cut 4 bases from V and 2 bases from J, with 10 bases between. CDR1 SGHTS and CDR2 YDEGEE come from the germline V gene. This CDR3 spans 13 amino acids. CDR3 coding DNA: TGTGCCAGCAGCCCGCCAGTGCCCTACGAGCAGTACTTC. It is translated as CASSPPVPYEQYF.

This clone came up a few times. This rearrangement joins TRBV30 to TRBJ2-7; 8 nucleotides match TRBD1. CDR3 size: 15 residues. In germline, CDR1 is GTSNPN, CDR2 SVGIG (reference sequence). J gave up 4 bases and V 1 base, and 9 bases lay outside the gene matches. The CDR3 loop is CAWSAQTGVGYEQYF. CDR3 DNA sequence: TGTGCCTGGAGTGCACAGACAGGGGTAGGGTACGAGCAGTACTTC.

The genes are TRBV5-1 and TRBJ2-2; D uncertain. Germline assignment: CDR1 SGHRS and CDR2 YFSETQ. This CDR3 has 15 amino acids. Trimming pared 5 bases from V and 0 bases from J, leaving 11 bases between. CDR3 region: CASSQSTANTGELFF. CDR3 nucleotide sequence: TGCGCCAGCAGTCAATCCACAGCGAACACCGGGGAGCTGTTTTTT.

The chain links TRBV15 to TRBJ2-1, with D maybe TRBD2 (5 bases). CDR1 is LNHNV and CDR2 is YYDKDF in the germline V gene (reference sequence). The CDR3 runs 15 residues. The ends were cut back, 5 bases at V and 0 bases at J, with 11 bases in the middle. The CDR3 loop reads CATSGRGNSYNEQFF. As DNA, the CDR3 is TGTGCCACCAGCGGCCGGGGTAACTCCTACAATGAGCAGTTCTTC.

A single count supports this clone. J is TRBJ1-3 and V is TRBV13; D is possibly TRBD1 (5 bases). The CDR3 loop spans 17 amino acids. Trimming pared 5 bases from V and 2 bases from J, leaving 19 bases between. CDR1 is PRHDT and CDR2 is FYEKMQ in the germline V gene (reference sequence). The CDR3 region has the DNA TGTGCCAGCAGCACTGGCCCCCAGGGTTCCACTGGAAACACCATATATTTT. It yields the protein CASSTGPQGSTGNTIYF.

The V call is TRBV7-2, the J call TRBJ2-1; no clear D gene. V dropped 1 base and J dropped 3 bases, with 10 bases sitting between them. The CDR3 contains 15 residues. The germline V gene encodes CDR1 SGHTA and CDR2 FQGNSA. The CDR3 region has the DNA TGTGCCAGCAGCTTAGATAGAGGAAACTACAATGAGCAGTTCTTC. Translation: CASSLDRGNYNEQFF.

This clone was observed a handful of times. The V call is TRBV5-6, the J call TRBJ1-1; D may be TRBD1 (5 bases). Trimming cost V 0 bases and J 10 bases, with 13 bases left between them. Germline values: CDR1 SGHDT, CDR2 YYEEEE. The CDR3 totals 13 residues. The CDR3 DNA is TGTGCCAGCAGCTTGGGGCAGGGCTTGGGAGCTTTCTTT. Translated: CASSLGQGLGAFF.

The V and J genes are TRBV7-2 and TRBJ1-5; the D gene is possibly TRBD1 (5 bases). Germline CDR1 reads SGHTA; CDR2 reads FQGNSA. There are 15 residues in the CDR3. Deletions cut 6 bases from V and 5 bases from J, with 17 bases between. CDR3: CASSPGGDPYQPQHF. The CDR3 bases are TGTGCCAGCAGTCCCGGGGGGGATCCTTATCAGCCCCAGCATTTT.

Remarks on this clone: One end of the junction does not line up with germline, which may come from a read error. V and J are TRBV7-7 and TRBJ2-6, with a tentative D call TRBD1 (5 bases). Germline lookup yields CDR1 SSHAT and CDR2 FNYEAQ (reference sequence). The CDR3 sequence is 18 residues long. The CDR3 DNA follows: TGTGCTAGCAGCCGCGATTTCGACAGAGCATCTGGGGCCAACGTCCTGACTTTC. Residues: CASSRDFDRASGANVLTF.

V is TRBV9 and J is TRBJ2-1; D perhaps matches TRBD2 (6 bases). Germline CDR1 and CDR2: SGDLS and YYNGEE. The CDR3 has 12 residues. Trimming shortened V by 0 bases and J by 9 bases, and 7 bases separated the two germline ends. The CDR3 nucleotides are TGTGCCAGCAGCGTAGGCGGGGTTGAGCAGTTCTTC. This sequence encodes CASSVGGVEQFF.

The chain carries TRBV19 and TRBJ2-5; 7 bases are a match to TRBD2. The junction had 5 bases not matched to a gene; V was cut back by 5 bases and J by 5 bases. This CDR3 comprises 13 residues. Germline assignment: CDR1 LNHDA and CDR2 SQIVND (reference sequence). The CDR3 region is CASSWGEGETQYF. The CDR3 DNA follows: TGTGCCAGTAGTTGGGGGGAGGGGGAGACCCAGTACTTC.

The chain uses TRBV6-5 and TRBJ2-5, with TRBD1 identical over 9 bases. V was clipped by 6 bases and J by 5 bases; unmatched bases: 10. Per the germline V gene, CDR1 is MNHEY and CDR2 is SVGAGI. This CDR3 is built from 15 residues. In DNA form, the CDR3 reads TGTGCCAGCAGGCCAATCGGGACAGGGAGGGAGACCCAGTACTTC. Amino acid sequence: CASRPIGTGRETQYF.

V gene TRBV4-3 combines with J gene TRBJ2-3; the D is unclear. This CDR3 is built from 14 residues. V was cut by 1 base and J by 6 bases, with 11 bases left in between. Germline-derived CDR1 and CDR2 are LGHNA and YSLEER. For the CDR3, the DNA is TGCGCCAGCAGCCAAGCCCCCGAGCTCGATACGCAGTATTTT. Amino acid sequence: CASSQAPELDTQYF.

The genes are TRBV5-4 and TRBJ1-2; D is undetermined. The germline gives CDR1 SGHNT, CDR2 YYREEE (reference sequence). V was trimmed by 0 bases and J by 0 bases, leaving 6 bases between them. The CDR3 consists of 14 residues. CDR3 sequence: CASSLDLANYGYTF. In nucleotides, the CDR3 is TGTGCCAGCAGCTTGGACCTAGCTAACTATGGCTACACCTTC.

The genes are TRBV15 and TRBJ1-3, with D tentatively TRBD1 (6 bases). Germline lookup yields CDR1 LNHNV and CDR2 YYDKDF (reference sequence). V lost 0 bases and J lost 4, with 22 bases in between. CDR3 length: 19 amino acids. The CDR3 bases are TGTGCCACCAGCAGAGATAGTCTAGTACAGGGTAGATCCGGAAACACCATATATTTT. Translated, it gives CATSRDSLVQGRSGNTIYF.

This chain joins TRBV6-5 and TRBJ2-1; D might be TRBD1 (5 bases). Germline lookup yields CDR1 MNHEY and CDR2 SVGAGI. The CDR3 loop spans 15 amino acids. The V end lost 4 bases, the J end lost 5 bases, and 15 bases lay between the germline ends. CDR3 nucleotides: TGTGCCAGCAGTTTACGGACATTGGGAAACAATGAGCAGTTCTTC. It codes for CASSLRTLGNNEQFF.

The chain uses TRBV5-1 and TRBJ2-3; maybe TRBD1 (5 bases). CDR3 length: 12 amino acids. Trimming removed 4 bases at V and 3 bases at J, with 6 bases between. CDR1 is SGHRS, CDR2 YFSETQ, per germline. The DNA of the CDR3 is TGCGCCAGCAGCAGGGGAACAGATACGCAGTATTTT. Amino acid sequence: CASSRGTDTQYF.

The chain joins TRBV18 to TRBJ2-2; 7 bases match TRBD2. The CDR3 extends over 15 amino acids. V lost 2 bases, J lost 1 base, and 1 base stayed unmatched. Germline V gene data show CDR1 as KGHSH and CDR2 as LQKENI. This chain's CDR3 is CASSPSSGNTGELFF. CDR3 nucleotides: TGTGCCAGCTCACCATCTAGCGGGAACACCGGGGAGCTGTTTTTT.

The V call is TRBV6-5, the J call TRBJ1-1; a possible D gene is TRBD1 (6 bases). Trimming took 5 bases from V and 0 from J, leaving 13 bases between them. CDR1 MNHEY and CDR2 SVGAGI come from the germline V gene. The CDR3 contains 15 residues. The CDR3 reads CASSRDRPLNTEAFF. CDR3 in DNA: TGTGCCAGCAGTAGAGACAGGCCCCTGAACACTGAAGCTTTCTTT.